This T cell receptor beta chain was profiled in a study of regulatory T cells in long-lasting Graves disease. Documented time point: persistent/refractory GD, antithyroid drugs over 5 years with positive TRAb. RNA extracted from PBMCs served as the sequencing template. Trimming removed 0 bases from V and 0 bases from J; junction bases left unmatched: 5. Per the germline V gene, CDR1 is DFQATT and CDR2 is SNEGSKA (reference sequence). The CDR3 runs to 16 residues. Broader study findings: Repertoires from persistent disease leaned toward TRBV28, TRBJ1-2 and TRBJ2-5. Among persistent patients, a larger number of public clonotypes were shared (around 3,000) than among newly diagnosed patients (roughly 910). Persistent Graves' patients showed less TCR diversity than newly diagnosed ones.

In its sample, this clonotype was seen a few times. Its specificity is unknown. Arm-PCR of CDR3 regions and iRepertoire HTBI primers were used to build TCR beta libraries. TCRdb redid the calling of the multiplex PCR reads with MiXCR, one entry per CDR3 protein. The sample yields some 330,000 distinct CDR3 sequences, more than 20% seen once. The sample consisted of peripheral blood mononuclear cells (PBMCs), taken when the disease was refractory, from a patient treated with antithyroid drugs. The source is a woman aged 40 to 50 with Graves disease. This chain connects TRBV20-1 to TRBJ2-7; 10 positions match TRBD2. This CDR3 reads CSARDSTSGASYEQYF. The CDR3 DNA reads as TGCAGTGCTAGAGATAGTACTAGCGGGGCCTCCTACGAGCAGTACTTC.